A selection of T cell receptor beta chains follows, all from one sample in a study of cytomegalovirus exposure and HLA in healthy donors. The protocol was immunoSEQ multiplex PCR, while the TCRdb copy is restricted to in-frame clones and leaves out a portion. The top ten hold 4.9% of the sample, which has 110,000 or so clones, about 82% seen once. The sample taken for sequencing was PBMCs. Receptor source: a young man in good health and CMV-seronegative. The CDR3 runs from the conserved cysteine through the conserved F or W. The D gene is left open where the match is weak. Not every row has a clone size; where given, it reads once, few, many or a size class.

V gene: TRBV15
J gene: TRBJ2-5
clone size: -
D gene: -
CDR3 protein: CATRGTPRSQETQYF
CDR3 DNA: TGTGCCACCAGGGGGACTCCGCGGTCACAAGAGACCCAGTACTTC

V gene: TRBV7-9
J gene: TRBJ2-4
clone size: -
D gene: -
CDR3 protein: CASSPRVISTKNIQYF
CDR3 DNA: TGTGCCAGCAGCCCCCGGGTGATCTCGACCAAAAACATTCAGTACTTC

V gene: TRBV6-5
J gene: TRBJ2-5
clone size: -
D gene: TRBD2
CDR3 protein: CASSYSGTSGETQYF
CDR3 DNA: TGTGCCAGCAGTTACTCCGGGACTAGCGGAGAGACCCAGTACTTC

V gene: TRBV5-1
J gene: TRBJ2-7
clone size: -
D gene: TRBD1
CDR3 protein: CASSYSGTGVREQYF
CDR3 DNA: TGCGCCAGCAGCTATAGCGGGACAGGGGTGCGGGAGCAGTACTTC

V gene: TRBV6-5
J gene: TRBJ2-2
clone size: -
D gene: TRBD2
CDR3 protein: CASSDRGGGAGELFF
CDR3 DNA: TGTGCCAGCAGCGATCGTGGTGGGGGGGCCGGGGAGCTGTTTTTT

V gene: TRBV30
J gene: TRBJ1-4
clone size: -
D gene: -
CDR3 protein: CACTGRSPGETNEKLFF
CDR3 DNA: TGTGCCTGTACGGGACGCTCCCCAGGGGAAACTAATGAAAAACTGTTTTTT

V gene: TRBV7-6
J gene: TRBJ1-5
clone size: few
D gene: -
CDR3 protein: CASSLRTVGNQPQHF
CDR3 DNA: TGTGCCAGCAGCTTAAGGACAGTTGGCAATCAGCCCCAGCATTTT

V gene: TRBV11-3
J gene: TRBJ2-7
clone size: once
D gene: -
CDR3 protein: CASSLGRGTYEQYF
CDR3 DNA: TGTGCCAGCAGCTTAGGGCGGGGCACCTACGAGCAGTACTTC

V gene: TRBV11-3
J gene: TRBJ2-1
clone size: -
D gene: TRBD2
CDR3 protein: CASSPGLARNEQFF
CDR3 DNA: TGTGCCAGCAGCCCAGGACTAGCGAGGAATGAGCAGTTCTTC

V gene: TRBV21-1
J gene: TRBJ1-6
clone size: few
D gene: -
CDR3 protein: CASRFALHF
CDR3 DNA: TGTGCCAGCCGGTTTGCCCTCCACTTT

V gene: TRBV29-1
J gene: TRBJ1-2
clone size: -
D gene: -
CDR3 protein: CSVDSRGNNNYGYTF
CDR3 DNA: TGCAGCGTTGATTCTCGGGGTAATAATAACTATGGCTACACCTTC

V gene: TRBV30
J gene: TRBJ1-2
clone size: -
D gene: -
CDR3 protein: CARILTGTSYGYTF
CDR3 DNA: TGTGCCAGAATCCTGACAGGAACCTCCTATGGCTACACCTTC

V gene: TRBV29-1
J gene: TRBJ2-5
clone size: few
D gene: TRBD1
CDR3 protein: CSHTGGAETQYF
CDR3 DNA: TGCAGCCATACAGGGGGCGCGGAGACCCAGTACTTC

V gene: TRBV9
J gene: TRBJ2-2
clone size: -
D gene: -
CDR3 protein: CASKEEGVGTGELFF
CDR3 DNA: TGTGCCAGCAAGGAAGAGGGGGTTGGCACCGGGGAGCTGTTTTTT

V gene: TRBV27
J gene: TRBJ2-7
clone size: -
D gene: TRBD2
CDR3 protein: CASSLYPASGSYEQYF
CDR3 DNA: TGTGCCAGCAGTTTATATCCGGCTAGCGGGAGCTACGAGCAGTACTTC

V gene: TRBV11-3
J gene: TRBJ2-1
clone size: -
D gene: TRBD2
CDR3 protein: CASSSVGLAGDSSYNEQFF
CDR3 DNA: TGTGCCAGCAGCTCGGTGGGACTAGCGGGAGATAGCTCCTACAATGAGCAGTTCTTC

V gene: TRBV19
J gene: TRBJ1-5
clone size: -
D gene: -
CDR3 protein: CASSRRDKRSQPQHF
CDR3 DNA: TGTGCCAGTAGTAGACGGGACAAAAGAAGTCAGCCCCAGCATTTT

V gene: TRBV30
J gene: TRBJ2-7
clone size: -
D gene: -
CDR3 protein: CAWTEGAYEQYF
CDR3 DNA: TGTGCCTGGACGGAGGGGGCTTACGAGCAGTACTTC

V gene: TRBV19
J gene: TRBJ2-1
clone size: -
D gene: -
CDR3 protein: CASSPPGFEQFF
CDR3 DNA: TGTGCCAGTAGTCCCCCGGGTTTTGAGCAGTTCTTC

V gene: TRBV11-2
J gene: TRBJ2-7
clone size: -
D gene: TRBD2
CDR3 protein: CASSLGGGLAGYEQYF
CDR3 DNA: TGTGCCAGCAGCTTAGGAGGTGGGCTAGCGGGGTACGAGCAGTACTTC

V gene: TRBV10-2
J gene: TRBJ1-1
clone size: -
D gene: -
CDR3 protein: CASSGPGNTEAFF
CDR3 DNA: TGCGCCAGCAGTGGTCCGGGGAACACTGAAGCTTTCTTT

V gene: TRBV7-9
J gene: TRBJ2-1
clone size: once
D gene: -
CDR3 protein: CASEAGRNEQFF
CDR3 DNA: TGTGCCAGCGAGGCAGGGCGGAATGAGCAGTTCTTC

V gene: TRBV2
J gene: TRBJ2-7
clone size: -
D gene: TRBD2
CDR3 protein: CASTSRRDYSYEQYF
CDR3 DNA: TGTGCCAGCACTTCACGACGGGACTACTCCTACGAGCAGTACTTC

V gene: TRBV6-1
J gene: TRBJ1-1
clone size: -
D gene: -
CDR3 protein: CASRFRGSIEAFF
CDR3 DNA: TGTGCCAGCAGGTTTCGGGGATCTATTGAAGCTTTCTTT

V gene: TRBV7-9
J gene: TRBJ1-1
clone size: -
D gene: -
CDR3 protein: CASSLDLAVNTEAFF
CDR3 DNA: TGTGCCAGCAGCTTAGATCTGGCGGTGAACACTGAAGCTTTCTTT

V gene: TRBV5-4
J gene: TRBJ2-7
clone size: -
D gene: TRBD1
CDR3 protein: CASSLGHTGIQGGEQYF
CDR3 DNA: TGTGCCAGCAGCTTGGGGCACACAGGGATACAGGGGGGAGAGCAGTACTTC

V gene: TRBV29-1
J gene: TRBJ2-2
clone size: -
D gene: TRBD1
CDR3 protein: CSVGGQGQTGELFF
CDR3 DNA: TGCAGCGTTGGGGGACAGGGGCAAACCGGGGAGCTGTTTTTT

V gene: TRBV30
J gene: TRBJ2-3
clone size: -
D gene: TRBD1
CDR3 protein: CAWSVLRGLTDTQYF
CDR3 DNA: TGTGCCTGGAGTGTACTTAGGGGGCTAACGGATACGCAGTATTTT

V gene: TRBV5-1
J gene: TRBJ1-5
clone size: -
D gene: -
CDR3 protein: CASSQEGGRGQPQHF
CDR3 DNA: TGCGCCAGCAGCCAGGAGGGGGGGAGAGGCCAGCCCCAGCATTTT

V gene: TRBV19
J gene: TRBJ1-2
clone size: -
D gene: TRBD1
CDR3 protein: CASSMDRGADYGYTF
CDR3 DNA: TGTGCCAGTAGTATGGACAGGGGGGCGGACTATGGCTACACCTTC

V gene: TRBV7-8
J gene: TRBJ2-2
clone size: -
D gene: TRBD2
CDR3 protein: CASSLVSAGEPGELFF
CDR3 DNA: TGTGCCAGCAGCTTAGTTTCCGCGGGAGAACCCGGGGAGCTGTTTTTT

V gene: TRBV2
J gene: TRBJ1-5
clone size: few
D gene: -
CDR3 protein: CASRAEQGDGIPQHF
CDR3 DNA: TGTGCCAGCAGAGCTGAACAGGGAGACGGGATTCCCCAGCATTTT

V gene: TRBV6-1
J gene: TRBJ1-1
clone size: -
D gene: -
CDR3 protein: CASGGRLMNTEAFF
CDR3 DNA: TGTGCCAGCGGAGGTCGGCTGATGAACACTGAAGCTTTCTTT

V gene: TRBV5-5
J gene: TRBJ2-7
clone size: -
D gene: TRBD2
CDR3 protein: CASSSLAGSYYEQYF
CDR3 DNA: TGTGCCAGCAGCTCACTAGCGGGGAGCTACTACGAGCAGTACTTC

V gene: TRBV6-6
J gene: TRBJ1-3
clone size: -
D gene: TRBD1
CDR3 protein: CASSYLGGNSGNTIYF
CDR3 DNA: TGTGCCAGCAGTTACCTAGGGGGCAACTCTGGAAACACCATATATTTT